One and the same sample provided the 11 T cell receptor beta chains below, sequenced in a study of resident and recirculating memory T cells in vitiligo. Profiling relied on immunoSEQ multiplex PCR, and the TCRdb table lists in-frame clones only, not all of them. The repertoire has 55,000 to 75,000 clones, roughly 90% of them found once; the top ten carry 4.9%. The sequenced sample consisted of blood. The origin of the receptors is a male donor with vitiligo.

Only one count was recorded for this clone. The chain carries TRBV5-1 and TRBJ1-4; 7 bases match TRBD1. Germline V lookup: CDR1 SGHRS, CDR2 YFSETQ. The CDR3 contains 15 residues. V gave up 4 bases and J gave up 7 bases; unmatched junction bases: 10. The CDR3 bases are TGCGCCAGCAGCGTGAAACAGGGGCGCGGTGAAAAACTGTTTTTT. Translating gives CASSVKQGRGEKLFF.

This chain uses TRBV7-8 with TRBJ1-3, with no clear D. CDR1 and CDR2 (germline): SGHVS, FQNEAQ. This CDR3 comprises 16 residues. Trimming took off 2 bases at V and 2 bases at J, with 13 bases between the two ends. The CDR3 nucleotides are TGTGCCAGCAGCTTACCTGACAAGATTCCTGGAAACACCATATATTTT. Translating it yields CASSLPDKIPGNTIYF.

The chain couples TRBV4-1 to TRBJ1-2, with 9 bases matching TRBD1. Germline CDR1 and CDR2: MGHRA and YSYEKL. V trimming: 1 base; J trimming: 8 bases; junction bases outside the gene matches: 2. This CDR3 comprises 13 residues. For the CDR3, the DNA is TGCGCCAGCAGCCAAGGGACAGGGGAAGGCTACACCTTC. This translates into CASSQGTGEGYTF.

As concerns this clone: The same CDR3 can be traced to other DNA sequences in this sample. The chain recombines TRBV6-5 with TRBJ1-2, with D possibly being TRBD1 (6 bases). Germline V gene sequence: CDR1 MNHEY, CDR2 SVGAGI. The CDR3 contains 14 residues. Trimming cost V 6 bases and J 4 bases, with 15 bases left between them. In nucleotides, the CDR3 is TGTGCCAGCAGACCCCCCGGGGACACCTATGGCTACACCTTC. Its translation: CASRPPGDTYGYTF.

The chain links TRBV4-2 to TRBJ1-1; 7 bases align to TRBD1. The V and J ends lost 4 bases and 2 bases, in that order; junction bases with no gene match: 7. The germline gives CDR1 LGHNA, CDR2 YNFKEQ. This CDR3 is 15 amino acids long. The CDR3, as DNA: TGTGCCAGCAGCCCCCGACAGGGTCCAAACACTGAAGCTTTCTTT. It yields the protein CASSPRQGPNTEAFF.

The V call is TRBV30, the J call TRBJ2-7; the match to TRBD1 covers 8 bases. The germline CDR1 and CDR2 sequences are GTSNPN and SVGIG (reference sequence). V lost 3 bases and J lost 0; bases outside the gene matches: 4. CDR3 length: 14 residues. The CDR3 DNA reads as TGTGCCTGGAGCTTGACAGGGGACTCCTACGAGCAGTACTTC. It codes for CAWSLTGDSYEQYF.

V and J are TRBV20-1 and TRBJ1-1, with a tentative D call TRBD1 (5 bases). The CDR3 has 11 residues. CDR1 is DFQATT, CDR2 SNEGSKA, per germline (reference sequence). The ends were cut back, 6 bases at V and 1 base at J, with 6 bases in the middle. The CDR3 reads CSAGGNTEAFF. DNA for the CDR3: TGCAGTGCGGGGGGGAACACTGAAGCTTTCTTT.

The chain combines TRBV5-8 with TRBJ2-6; D possibly corresponds to TRBD1 (6 bases). V lost 4 bases, J lost 4 bases, and 18 bases lay in between. The CDR3 is 17 amino acids. Germline lookup yields CDR1 SGHTS and CDR2 YDEGEE. The chain's CDR3 is CASSLLVRGSGANVLTF. For the CDR3, the DNA is TGTGCCAGCAGCCTACTTGTAAGGGGGTCGGGGGCCAACGTCCTGACTTTC.

The genes are TRBV6-1 and TRBJ2-3; a weak D match, TRBD1 (6 bases). V was pared by 4 bases and J by 2 bases, with 13 bases between. The CDR3 spans 15 residues. CDR1 and CDR2 from the germline V gene are MNHNS and SASEGT. The CDR3 loop reads CASSGRDTNTDTQYF. CDR3 bases: TGTGCCAGCAGTGGACGGGACACAAACACAGATACGCAGTATTTT.

This clone was counted once. This sequence joins TRBV9 and TRBJ2-1; no clear D gene. Germline CDR1 is SGDLS and CDR2 is YYNGEE. This CDR3 contains 15 residues. V dropped 0 bases and J dropped 7 bases, with 14 bases sitting between them. Here the CDR3 DNA reads TGTGCCAGCAGCGTAGCAACCCTCCACGGGAATGAGCAGTTCTTC. Protein sequence: CASSVATLHGNEQFF.

The V and J genes are TRBV6-5 and TRBJ2-3; 11 nucleotides agree with TRBD2. From germline, CDR1 is MNHEY and CDR2 SVGAGI. This CDR3 contains 15 residues. J gave up 3 bases and V 6 bases, and 5 bases lay outside the gene matches. The CDR3 sequence: CASRPLAGGTDTQYF. In nucleotides, the CDR3 is TGTGCCAGCAGGCCTCTAGCGGGGGGAACAGATACGCAGTATTTT.